The next 7 T cell receptor beta chains were all read from a single sample in a study of tumor-infiltrating lymphocytes in localized non-small cell lung cancer. Using immunoSEQ multiplex PCR, the repertoire was profiled, and TCRdb retains in-frame clones only, with some absent. The sample contains 25,000 to 30,000 clones, 80% to 90% of which appear only once. The sequencing input was lung tumor tissue. The receptors come from a human donor with non-small cell lung cancer.

The V gene is TRBV6-6, the J gene TRBJ2-1; D gene unclear. V gave up 2 bases and J gave up 6 bases, with 8 bases separating them. Germline V gene sequence: CDR1 MNHNY, CDR2 SVGAGI (reference sequence). The CDR3 has 13 residues. CDR3 bases: TGTGCCAGCAGTTACCCCCCCGGCAATGAGCAGTTCTTC. Amino acid sequence: CASSYPPGNEQFF.

V and J are TRBV29-1 and TRBJ2-2; 7 bases align to TRBD1. The J segment lost 4 bases and the V segment lost 4 bases, leaving 6 bases of the junction unmatched. The CDR3 runs to 14 residues. Looked up from germline, CDR1 is SQVTM and CDR2 is ANQGSEA. CDR3 in DNA: TGCAGCGTTGTGGGGCCAGGGGGCACCGGGGAGCTGTTTTTT. This encodes CSVVGPGGTGELFF.

This clone was seen a single time. The chain links TRBV6-5 to TRBJ2-5; weak D call: TRBD2 (5 bases). The J call may be faulty, since TRBJ2-7 better matches the DNA end. The CDR3 has 13 amino acids. CDR1 is MNHEY, CDR2 SVGAGI, per germline. CDR3 protein: CASSYPGSYEQYF. The CDR3 DNA follows: TGTGCCAGCAGTTACCCGGGGAGCTACGAGCAGTACTTC.

The chain employs TRBV4-3 and TRBJ1-2; D not certain. Deletions cut 4 bases from V and 4 bases from J, with 13 bases between. The CDR3 consists of 14 residues. Germline V gene data show CDR1 as LGHNA and CDR2 as YSLEER. The CDR3 region has the DNA TGCGCCAGCAGCCCTCGGGCAGGACCCTATGGCTACACCTTC. Its translation: CASSPRAGPYGYTF.

The chain combines TRBV28 with TRBJ1-2; D is undetermined. V gave up 6 bases and J gave up 3 bases, with 8 bases separating them. Germline V gene data show CDR1 as MDHEN and CDR2 as SYDVKM. The CDR3 covers 12 residues. The CDR3 spells CASSILDYGYTF. The CDR3 region has the DNA TGTGCCAGCAGCATACTGGACTATGGCTACACCTTC.

The chain uses TRBV5-1 and TRBJ2-5; perhaps TRBD1 as D (6 bases). The CDR3 spans 14 residues. Trimming cost V 0 bases and J 0 bases, with 6 bases left between them. CDR1 is SGHRS and CDR2 is YFSETQ in the germline V gene. CDR3 nucleotide sequence: TGCGCCAGCAGCTTGGGACAGGACCAAGAGACCCAGTACTTC. It specifies CASSLGQDQETQYF.

The rearrangement joins TRBV9 to TRBJ1-2, with 10 bases aligning to TRBD1. The V segment lost 4 bases and the J segment 8 bases; nucleotides outside the gene matches: 8. In germline, CDR1 is SGDLS, CDR2 YYNGEE. The CDR3 spans 14 residues. The CDR3 here is CASSFAGQGRGYTF. The CDR3 bases are TGTGCCAGCAGCTTCGCGGGACAGGGGAGGGGCTACACCTTC.